The 23 T cell receptor beta chains below all came from one sample that was sequenced in a study of blood T cell repertoires in COVID-19. Only in-frame clones appear in the TCRdb table, and some are missing; sequencing was by immunoSEQ multiplex PCR. Counted here are 100,000 to 120,000 clones, around 74% occurring once; the ten biggest clones make up under 10%. Sequencing used peripheral blood. The receptors originated from a woman aged 60-75 years with acute or convalescent COVID-19.

This clone was detected only a few times. The V and J genes are TRBV4-3 and TRBJ2-3; maybe TRBD2 (5 bases). The V end was cut by 0 bases, the J end by 6 bases, with 10 bases between. The CDR3 loop spans 14 amino acids. Germline assignment: CDR1 LGHNA and CDR2 YSLEER. This CDR3 reads CASSQDEGFDTQYF. In DNA form, the CDR3 reads TGCGCCAGCAGCCAAGATGAGGGTTTCGATACGCAGTATTTT.

The chain carries TRBV30 and TRBJ1-6; D possibly corresponds to TRBD1 (5 bases). This CDR3 is built from 17 residues. Germline values: CDR1 GTSNPN, CDR2 SVGIG (reference sequence). Trimming left V 0 bases short and J 13 bases short, with 25 bases between. CDR3 sequence reads: CAWSVRVMGTSSVPLHF. CDR3 sequence (DNA): TGTGCCTGGAGTGTACGGGTAATGGGGACTTCCTCGGTTCCCCTCCACTTT. Filled out from reference TRBV30 and TRBJ1-6, the complete variable domain reads SQTIHQWPATLVQPVGSPLSLECTVEGTSNPNLYWYRQAAGRGLQLLFYSVGIGQISSEVPQNLSASRPQDRQFILSSKKLLLSDSGFYLCAWSVRVMGTSSVPLHFGNGTRLTVT.

A remark on this clone: Other DNA sequences of this sample code for an identical CDR3. The V gene is TRBV6-1, the J gene TRBJ2-3, with a tentative D call TRBD1 (5 bases). From germline, CDR1 is MNHNS and CDR2 SASEGT. Trimming cost V 1 base and J 2 bases, with 7 bases left between them. The CDR3 has 14 amino acids. CDR3 region: CASSEGGNTDTQYF. The CDR3 bases are TGTGCCAGCAGTGAAGGGGGCAACACAGATACGCAGTATTTT.

The V call is TRBV18, the J call TRBJ1-6; weak D call: TRBD1 (5 bases). Trimming removed 1 base at V and 0 bases at J, with 10 bases between. This CDR3 has 17 amino acids. Per the germline V gene, CDR1 is KGHSH and CDR2 is LQKENI. Here the CDR3 reads CASSPRTQSSYNSPLHF. For the CDR3, the DNA is TGTGCCAGCTCACCACGGACACAGAGCTCCTATAATTCACCCCTCCACTTT.

This clone was observed a few times. The J gene is TRBJ1-2, the V gene TRBV24-1; no reliable D call. CDR1 and CDR2 (germline): KGHDR, SFDVKD. V was cut by 1 base and J by 0 bases, with 8 bases left in between. The CDR3 totals 15 residues. In DNA, the CDR3 is TGTGCCACCAGTGATTTTCGTTCGGCTAACTATGGCTACACCTTC. Translation gives CATSDFRSANYGYTF.

The V call is TRBV28, the J call TRBJ1-2, with 9 nucleotides matching TRBD1. The CDR3 is made up of 14 amino acids. Germline values: CDR1 MDHEN, CDR2 SYDVKM. Germline trimming cut 6 bases from V and 2 bases from J; bases unmatched to any gene: 4. The CDR3 bases are TGTGCCAGCAGGGGGACAGGGCGGAACTATGGCTACACCTTC. The encoded protein is CASRGTGRNYGYTF.

This chain links TRBV3-1 (or the pseudogene TRBV3-2) with TRBJ1-6; weak D call: TRBD1 (6 bases). The germline gives CDR1 LGHDT, CDR2 YNNKEL (reference sequence). The CDR3 extends over 16 amino acids. Trimming removed 1 base at V and 5 bases at J, with 12 bases between. The CDR3 coding sequence is TGTGCCAGCAGCCAAGTCAGGGGTCTGAATAATTCACCCCTCCACTTT. Protein sequence: CASSQVRGLNNSPLHF.

CDR3 DNA: TGTGCCAGCAGCCAAATCGACAGTTTGGTCTATGGCTACACCTTC. This codes for CASSQIDSLVYGYTF. This chain links TRBV3-1 (or the pseudogene TRBV3-2) with TRBJ1-2; D perhaps matches TRBD1 (5 bases). V gave up 2 bases and J gave up 4 bases, with 14 bases separating them. The CDR3 is 15 residues long. Germline assignment: CDR1 LGHDT and CDR2 YNNKEL (reference sequence).

This chain uses TRBV3-1 (or the pseudogene TRBV3-2) with TRBJ1-1; D gene unclear. V shed 1 base and J shed 8 bases, with 14 bases lying between them. Germline V gives CDR1 LGHDT, CDR2 YNNKEL (reference sequence). The CDR3 totals 14 residues. The CDR3 region is CASSQGEPSGEAFF. DNA for the CDR3: TGTGCCAGCAGCCAAGGGGAACCGTCGGGGGAAGCTTTCTTT.

This clone was picked up one time. The chain recombines TRBV6-2 or TRBV6-3 with TRBJ1-5, with 7 bases fitting TRBD1. The CDR3 sequence is 15 residues long. The V segment lost 6 bases and the J segment 0 bases; nucleotides outside the gene matches: 5. From germline, CDR1 is MNHEY and CDR2 SVGEGT. In nucleotides, the CDR3 is TGTGCCAGCAGCTCAACAGGGGTTAGCAATCAGCCCCAGCATTTT. Amino acids: CASSSTGVSNQPQHF.

This chain uses TRBV19 with TRBJ2-2, with D perhaps matching TRBD1 (6 bases). Germline V gene data show CDR1 as LNHDA and CDR2 as SQIVND (reference sequence). There are 15 residues in the CDR3. V lost 4 bases to trimming and J lost 1 base, with 10 bases between them. The DNA for the CDR3 is TGTGCCAGTAGTAAGGGGGAAGGGAACACCGGGGAGCTGTTTTTT. Its protein product is CASSKGEGNTGELFF.

V gene TRBV6-5 combines with J gene TRBJ1-1; a possible D gene is TRBD1 (6 bases). This CDR3 comprises 13 residues. Trimming left V 6 bases short and J 2 bases short, with 10 bases between. The germline V gene encodes CDR1 MNHEY and CDR2 SVGAGI. CDR3 DNA: TGTGCCAGCAGCGCGACAGGCAACACTGAAGCTTTCTTT. This translates into CASSATGNTEAFF.

This clone was picked up a small number of times. The gene calls are TRBV5-4 and TRBJ2-2, with a possible D match to TRBD1 (5 bases). Germline V gives CDR1 SGHNT, CDR2 YYREEE (reference sequence). The CDR3 spans 16 residues. V gave up 3 bases and J gave up 3 bases, with 15 bases separating them. In DNA form, the CDR3 reads TGTGCCAGCAGCTCCAAAGACAGAGGCTACACCGGGGAGCTGTTTTTT. Translation: CASSSKDRGYTGELFF. Full variable domain (remainder filled in from reference TRBV5-4 and TRBJ2-2): ETGVTQSPTHLIKTRGQQVTLRCSSQSGHNTVSWYQQALGQGPQFIFQYYREEENGRGNFPPRFSGLQFPNYSSELNVNALELDDSALYLCASSSKDRGYTGELFFGEGSRLTVL.

The chain is built from TRBV30 and TRBJ2-7; D is unresolved. This CDR3 is built from 11 residues. V was clipped by 2 bases and J by 3 bases, with 5 bases between them. Germline CDR1 reads GTSNPN; CDR2 reads SVGIG (reference sequence). As DNA, the CDR3 is TGTGCCTGGAGTCCGGGCTACGAGCAGTACTTC. Its protein is CAWSPGYEQYF.

This rearrangement joins TRBV6-5 to TRBJ2-2, with D perhaps TRBD1 (6 bases). This CDR3 is 13 amino acids long. CDR1 and CDR2 from the germline V gene are MNHEY and SVGAGI. The V end was cut by 9 bases, the J end by 6 bases, with 14 bases between. This CDR3 is CASGQTIAGELFF. The CDR3 nucleotides read TGTGCCAGTGGACAGACGATTGCCGGGGAGCTGTTTTTT.

The J gene is TRBJ1-1, the V gene TRBV27; tentatively, D is TRBD1 (6 bases). The ends were cut back, 11 bases at V and 8 bases at J, with 21 bases in the middle. CDR3 size: 13 residues. The germline V gene encodes CDR1 MNHEY and CDR2 SMNVEV (reference sequence). DNA of the CDR3: TGTGCCTGTAGCCGGGACACGGGGCGCGAAGCTTTCTTT. Translating gives CACSRDTGREAFF.

The chain recombines TRBV5-1 with TRBJ2-3; tentative D call: TRBD2 (5 bases). CDR3 size: 15 residues. CDR1 and CDR2 from the germline V gene are SGHRS and YFSETQ. Trimming took 0 bases from V and 1 from J, leaving 9 bases between them. This chain's CDR3 is CASSLGSGGTDTQYF. CDR3 nucleotide sequence: TGCGCCAGCAGCTTGGGATCCGGGGGCACAGATACGCAGTATTTT.

As DNA, the CDR3 is TGTGCCAGCTCAACCGACAGAGAGTTCGAAAAACTGTTTTTT. Its translation: CASSTDREFEKLFF. The chain carries TRBV18 and TRBJ1-4; D may be TRBD1 (5 bases). The germline V gene has CDR1 KGHSH and CDR2 LQKENI. The V end was cut by 5 bases, the J end by 8 bases, with 15 bases between. The CDR3 runs to 14 residues.

The V and J genes are TRBV7-2 and TRBJ1-1; D is undetermined. Trimming left V 5 bases short and J 1 base short, with 11 bases between. The CDR3 has 14 amino acids. Germline values: CDR1 SGHTA, CDR2 FQGNSA. CDR3 in DNA: TGTGCCAGCAGCCTCCGGTCTGAGAACACTGAAGCTTTCTTT. Its protein is CASSLRSENTEAFF. The full variable domain, in which reference TRBV7-2 and TRBJ1-1 provide the parts outside the CDR3, is GAGVSQSPSNKVTEKGKDVELRCDPISGHTALYWYRQSLGQGLEFLIYFQGNSAPDKSGLPSDRFSAERTGGSVSTLTIQRTQQEDSAVYLCASSLRSENTEAFFGQGTRLTVV.

J is TRBJ1-4 and V is TRBV5-4, with D possibly TRBD1 on 6 matching bases. V was pared by 7 bases and J by 8 bases, with 21 bases between. CDR3 size: 15 residues. Germline CDR1 and CDR2: SGHNT and YYREEE (reference sequence). CDR3 bases: TGTGCCAGCGCCTTGGGGGGACAACAAGGGGAAAAACTGTTTTTT. As protein: CASALGGQQGEKLFF.

J is TRBJ1-5 and V is TRBV5-6; D is possibly TRBD1 (5 bases). V lost 4 bases, J lost 5 bases, and 16 bases lay in between. The CDR3 consists of 15 residues. Germline V gives CDR1 SGHDT, CDR2 YYEEEE. The chain's CDR3 is CASSLGGAPDQPQHF. In nucleotides, the CDR3 is TGTGCCAGCAGCCTTGGAGGGGCCCCCGATCAGCCCCAGCATTTT.

This chain connects TRBV10-3 to TRBJ1-3, with D hard to call. The CDR3 has 15 residues. V was pared by 4 bases and J by 4 bases, with 14 bases between. CDR1 is ENHRY and CDR2 is SYGVKD in the germline V gene. CDR3 nucleotide sequence: TGTGCCATCAGTGCGGACTCCTATCGGGGAAACACCATATATTTT. Amino acids: CAISADSYRGNTIYF.

The sample holds a few counts of this clone. The V call is TRBV7-8, the J call TRBJ1-2, with TRBD1 identical over 7 bases. The V gene end was trimmed by 5 bases and the J gene end by 5 bases; junction bases not matched to a gene: 11. Germline CDR1 SGHVS, CDR2 FQNEAQ. This CDR3 is 15 amino acids long. The CDR3 here is CASSTGQVGGYGYTF. As DNA, the CDR3 is TGTGCCAGCAGCACCGGACAGGTGGGGGGATATGGCTACACCTTC.